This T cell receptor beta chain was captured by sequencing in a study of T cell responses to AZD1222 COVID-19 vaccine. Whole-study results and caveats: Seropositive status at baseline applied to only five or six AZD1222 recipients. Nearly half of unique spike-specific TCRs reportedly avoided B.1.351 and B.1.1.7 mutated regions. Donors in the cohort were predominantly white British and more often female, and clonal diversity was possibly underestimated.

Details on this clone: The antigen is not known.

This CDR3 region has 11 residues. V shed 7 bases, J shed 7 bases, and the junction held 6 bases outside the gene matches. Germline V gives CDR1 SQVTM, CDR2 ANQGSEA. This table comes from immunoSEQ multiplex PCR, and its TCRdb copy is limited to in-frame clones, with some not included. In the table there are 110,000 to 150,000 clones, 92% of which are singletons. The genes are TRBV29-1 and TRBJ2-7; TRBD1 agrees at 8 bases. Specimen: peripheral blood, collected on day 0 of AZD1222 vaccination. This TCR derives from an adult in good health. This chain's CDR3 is CSARGRGEQYF. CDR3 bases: TGCAGCGCCAGGGGGCGTGGAGAGCAGTACTTC.